This TCR beta chain was obtained from a study of PD-1 blockade in classical Hodgkin lymphoma. Trimming took 7 bases from V and 2 from J; bases not matched to a gene: 9. The germline V gene encodes CDR1 SQVTM and CDR2 ANQGSEA. The CDR3 covers 15 residues. A note on this clone: What it recognizes is unknown.

The time point here: cycle 4 day 1 (C4D1), after more than five weeks of nivolumab. Every patient relapsed after autologous stem cell transplantation, and brentuximab vedotin exposure varied. Patients had relapsed/refractory classical Hodgkin lymphoma with complete response, partial response or progressive disease as best response. The study's findings and limits: Patients who responded completely had about the same baseline diversity as newly diagnosed patients. TCR diversity rose significantly by C4D1 in CD4+ but not CD8+ cells. Undefined causes, possibly disease activity or prior therapy, underlie the repertoire differences.

The table came from immunoSEQ multiplex PCR; TCRdb's copy has only in-frame clones and leaves some out. The sample contains about 94,000 clones, approximately 94% of which appear only once. The J gene is TRBJ2-3, the V gene TRBV29-1; 10 bases agree with TRBD2. The source is a human donor with classical Hodgkin lymphoma. The sequences come from peripheral blood mononuclear cells (PBMCs), collected before the fourth cycle of nivolumab. CDR3 protein: CSAFASGSPTDTQYF. The CDR3 DNA is TGCAGCGCATTCGCTAGCGGGAGTCCCACAGATACGCAGTATTTT.